The 15 T cell receptor beta chains given below trace back to one sample, sequenced in a study of CD8 T cells in ankylosing spondylitis. Findings of the study overall: Ankylosing spondylitis blood appeared to carry a characteristic TCR beta motif of under ten highly homologous variants.

MiXCR was run by TCRdb on the 5' RACE reads, yielding one entry per CDR3 protein. This table holds 75,000 to 95,000 distinct CDR3 sequences, approximately 8.9% found once. These TCRs' antigens remain unknown. What was sequenced was blood, either unsorted or a sorted T cell fraction (not recorded which). The receptor set was obtained from a male donor with ankylosing spondylitis.

Of note for this clonotype: A clone one base away is much larger, so this may be a read error. The V and J genes are TRBV27 and TRBJ2-3; TRBD1 might be the D (5 bases). The CDR3 has 14 amino acids. CDR1 MNHEY and CDR2 SMNVEV come from the germline V gene (reference sequence). The CDR3 sequence is CASLFLRETDTHYF. DNA of the CDR3: TGTGCCAGCCTCTTTCTCAGGGAAACAGATACGCATTATTTT.

This clonotype was seen a handful of times. This chain connects TRBV6-5 to TRBJ1-2; no firm D call. V dropped 2 bases and J dropped 6 bases, with 10 bases sitting between them. This CDR3 spans 13 amino acids. The V gene's germline CDR1 is MNHEY and CDR2 SVGAGI. CDR3 loop: CASSYRFLDGYTF. CDR3 sequence (DNA): TGTGCCAGCAGTTACAGGTTTCTCGATGGCTACACCTTC.

In this sample, this clonotype turned up a few times. This chain connects TRBV19 to TRBJ2-1; the match to TRBD2 covers 7 bases. Trimming at V came to 6 bases and at J to 0 bases, leaving 8 bases not matched to a gene. Germline V gene data show CDR1 as LNHDA and CDR2 as SQIVND (reference sequence). CDR3 length equals 16 residues. The CDR3 spells CASRPGLLSSYNEQFF. The CDR3 nucleotides read TGTGCCAGTAGACCGGGACTACTAAGCTCCTACAATGAGCAGTTCTTC.

This clonotype appeared a few times. The chain couples TRBV6-1 to TRBJ2-2, with D possibly matching TRBD2 (5 bases). The CDR3 is 12 residues long. From germline, CDR1 is MNHNS and CDR2 SASEGT. V was clipped by 7 bases and J by 8 bases, with 11 bases between them. CDR3 sequence reads: CASKIASGELFF. CDR3 sequence (DNA): TGTGCCAGCAAAATAGCGTCTGGGGAGCTGTTTTTT.

The chain links TRBV7-9 to TRBJ1-1; no clear D. Per germline, CDR1 SEHNR and CDR2 FQNEAQ (reference sequence). V was pared by 5 bases and J by 8 bases, with 15 bases between. The CDR3 runs to 13 residues. The CDR3 sequence is CASSTRPDKEAFF. The CDR3 DNA is TGTGCCAGCAGCACCCGGCCGGATAAGGAAGCTTTCTTT.

V is TRBV5-5 and J is TRBJ1-5; D is possibly TRBD1 (5 bases). Germline CDR1 SGHKS, CDR2 YYEKEE (reference sequence). The CDR3 has 15 amino acids. The ends were cut back, 4 bases at V and 4 bases at J, with 15 bases in the middle. The CDR3 is CASSPWRGVNQPQHF. In DNA form, the CDR3 reads TGTGCCAGCAGCCCTTGGAGAGGGGTTAATCAGCCCCAGCATTTT.

This clonotype is deemed medium-sized. The chain is built from TRBV21-1 and TRBJ2-5; the table's D call TRBD2 went unverified against the DNA. TRBV21-1 is noted as a pseudogene. This CDR3 is 15 amino acids long. The CDR3 sequence is CASSKFLAGKETQYF. For the CDR3, the DNA is TGTGCCAGCAGCAAATTCCTAGCGGGAAAAGAGACCCAGTACTTC.

This clonotype came up a few times. The chain combines TRBV27 with TRBJ1-5, with D possibly matching TRBD1 (5 bases). Trimming cost V 10 bases and J 3 bases, with 16 bases left between them. The CDR3 totals 14 residues. Germline CDR1 reads MNHEY; CDR2 reads SMNVEV (reference sequence). The CDR3 bases are TGTGCCACCAGGGAGACAGCCATCAATCAGCCCCAGCATTTT. It encodes CATRETAINQPQHF.

This clonotype is a singleton in its sample. The V and J genes are TRBV15 and TRBJ1-1; D possibly corresponds to TRBD1 (6 bases). The V end lost 3 bases, the J end lost 6 bases, and 11 bases lay between the germline ends. The CDR3 totals 13 residues. Germline V CDR1 and CDR2: LNHNV, YYDKDF (reference sequence). Here the CDR3 DNA reads TGTGCCACCAGCAGGAGTAGGGGGGCTGAAGCTTTCTTT. Translation: CATSRSRGAEAFF.

V is TRBV6-1 and J is TRBJ1-2, with 7 bases fitting TRBD1. V shed 6 bases, J shed 8 bases, and the junction held 3 bases outside the gene matches. In germline, CDR1 is MNHNS, CDR2 SASEGT. The CDR3 has 11 amino acids. The CDR3 sequence: CASSRGMGYTF. The CDR3 nucleotides read TGTGCCAGCAGCAGGGGGATGGGCTACACCTTC.

The sample holds many counts of this clonotype. The chain links TRBV7-8 to TRBJ2-7; 11 bases map to TRBD2. This CDR3 has 17 amino acids. Germline V gene sequence: CDR1 SGHVS, CDR2 FQNEAQ. Unmatched junction bases numbered 10, after V lost 3 bases and J lost 3 bases. CDR3: CASSFAGSGRAHYEQYF. In DNA form, the CDR3 reads TGTGCCAGCAGCTTCGCAGGTAGCGGGAGGGCCCACTACGAGCAGTACTTC.

This clonotype was observed many times. The genes are TRBV7-9 and TRBJ1-2, with D hard to call. The germline gives CDR1 SEHNR, CDR2 FQNEAQ (reference sequence). The V end was cut by 1 base, the J end by 6 bases, with 12 bases between. This CDR3 has 14 amino acids. This CDR3 is CASSLGTTADGYTF. The CDR3 coding sequence is TGTGCCAGCAGCTTAGGGACCACCGCCGATGGCTACACCTTC.

This clonotype was found many times. The V gene is TRBV5-6, the J gene TRBJ1-1; no clear D gene. The CDR3 totals 14 residues. V was trimmed by 2 bases and J by 0 bases, leaving 8 bases between them. Germline-derived CDR1 and CDR2 are SGHDT and YYEEEE. CDR3 loop: CASSFWSMNTEAFF. CDR3 sequence (DNA): TGTGCCAGCAGCTTTTGGAGCATGAACACTGAAGCTTTCTTT.

The table lists this clonotype with many counts. The rearrangement links TRBV6-1 to TRBJ2-7, with 9 nucleotides matching TRBD1. This CDR3 region has 17 residues. The germline V gene encodes CDR1 MNHNS and CDR2 SASEGT. After removal of 2 bases from V and 6 bases from J, the junction contained 14 bases not matched to a gene. The CDR3 DNA reads TGTGCCAGCAGTGAAAGTCTGGGGGGACAGGGCGATTTCGAGCAGTACTTC. Amino acid sequence: CASSESLGGQGDFEQYF.

Judged by abundance, this clonotype is medium-sized. The rearrangement links TRBV27 to TRBJ1-6, with a possible D match to TRBD1 (6 bases). Trimming removed 7 bases from V and 10 bases from J, with 26 bases in between. CDR3 length: 17 residues. Germline V gives CDR1 MNHEY, CDR2 SMNVEV (reference sequence). The CDR3 protein is CASTQRGTSVSASPLHF. CDR3 bases: TGTGCCAGCACCCAACGCGGGACATCAGTATCCGCCTCACCCCTCCACTTT.